One and the same sample provided the 27 T cell receptor beta chains below, sequenced in a study of T-cell memory formation after mild COVID-19. MiXCR, run by TCRdb on the 5' RACE reads, gives a single entry per CDR3 protein. This repertoire shows around 440,000 distinct CDR3 sequences, 18% found once; its top ten account for 10% to 15%. Sequences were obtained from PBMCs or a T cell subset sorted from them (not recorded which). These receptors came from an adult woman who had mild COVID-19 (a few samples of this study predate the infection). Cell type and time point are not known.

This clonotype was seen a few times. V usage is TRBV7-8 and J usage is TRBJ2-5; 7 nucleotides agree with TRBD2. The CDR3 length is 16 residues. Germline CDR1 SGHVS, CDR2 FQNEAQ. V lost 5 bases to trimming and J lost 2 bases; unmatched junction nucleotides: 11. Written as DNA, the CDR3 is TGTGCCAGCAGCCGCGGCCGGAGTAGCGGGCAAGAGACCCAGTACTTC. It codes for CASSRGRSSGQETQYF.

In its sample, this clonotype was seen many times. The chain carries TRBV12-3 or TRBV12-4 and TRBJ2-4; weak D call: TRBD2 (6 bases). V was shortened by 1 base and J by 2 bases, with 9 bases between the two germline ends. The CDR3 length is 15 residues. This CDR3 is CASSLGGTSKNIQYF. Here the CDR3 DNA reads TGTGCCAGCAGTTTAGGCGGGACGTCCAAAAACATTCAGTACTTC.

This clonotype was detected only a few times. The J gene is TRBJ2-2, the V gene TRBV5-1; tentatively, D is TRBD1 (6 bases). CDR1 is SGHRS, CDR2 YFSETQ, per germline. The CDR3 runs to 15 residues. The V end was cut by 0 bases, the J end by 6 bases, with 12 bases between. Here the CDR3 DNA reads TGCGCCAGCAGCTTGGCAGGGGTATACCCCGGGGAGCTGTTTTTT. It specifies CASSLAGVYPGELFF.

This clonotype turned up a few times. The V and J genes are TRBV25-1 and TRBJ2-5; perhaps TRBD1 as D (5 bases). V was shortened by 4 bases and J by 6 bases, with 12 bases between the two germline ends. This CDR3 is built from 13 residues. CDR1 MGHDK and CDR2 SYGVNS come from the germline V gene. CDR3 sequence (DNA): TGTGCCAGCAGTGTGACAGTTGGAAAGACCCAGTACTTC. It is translated as CASSVTVGKTQYF.

Only a few counts were recorded for this clonotype. The chain links TRBV7-8 to TRBJ2-1, with D unclear. Trimming took off 7 bases at V and 7 bases at J, with 8 bases between the two ends. Germline values: CDR1 SGHVS, CDR2 FQNEAQ. This CDR3 has 11 residues. In DNA form, the CDR3 reads TGTGCCAGCAAACTGGTGAATGAGCAGTTCTTC. It specifies CASKLVNEQFF.

The rearrangement uses TRBV20-1 and TRBJ2-5; 9 nucleotides agree with TRBD2. CDR1 and CDR2 from the germline V gene are DFQATT and SNEGSKA (reference sequence). This CDR3 spans 15 amino acids. V trimming: 1 base; J trimming: 5 bases; junction bases outside the gene matches: 8. The CDR3 loop is CSARAGTSWGETQYF. The CDR3, as DNA: TGCAGTGCTAGAGCCGGGACTAGCTGGGGGGAGACCCAGTACTTC.

This clonotype was counted only a few times. V and J are TRBV10-3 and TRBJ2-3, with 12 positions matching TRBD2. The CDR3 has 15 residues. Germline V CDR1 and CDR2: ENHRY, SYGVKD. V was pared by 8 bases and J by 6 bases, with 9 bases of the junction left unmatched. The CDR3: CAIPTTSGSWDTQYF. Written as DNA, the CDR3 is TGTGCCATCCCGACGACTAGCGGGAGTTGGGATACGCAGTATTTT.

The chain joins TRBV10-3 to TRBJ1-1; TRBD1 agrees at 7 bases. The J segment lost 1 base and the V segment lost 7 bases, leaving 12 bases of the junction unmatched. Germline loops: CDR1 ENHRY, CDR2 SYGVKD. The CDR3 runs to 16 residues. The CDR3 DNA sequence: TGTGCCATCAAGGGGGCCGGGGGACACAAGAACACTGAAGCTTTCTTT. It encodes CAIKGAGGHKNTEAFF.

The genes are TRBV20-1 and TRBJ2-4; no clear D. CDR1 is DFQATT and CDR2 is SNEGSKA in the germline V gene (reference sequence). The CDR3 covers 14 residues. V gave up 5 bases and J gave up 2 bases, with 13 bases separating them. CDR3 protein: CSAGVVETKNIQYF. CDR3 DNA: TGCAGTGCTGGGGTTGTTGAAACCAAAAACATTCAGTACTTC.

This clonotype was detected a few times. This chain joins TRBV6-2 or TRBV6-3 and TRBJ2-1, with a weak D call TRBD1 (6 bases). Deletions cut 6 bases from V and 0 bases from J, with 9 bases between. The CDR3 length is 14 residues. Per germline, CDR1 MNHEY and CDR2 SVGEGT. CDR3 bases: TGTGCCAGCAGACTCAGGGGCTCCTACAATGAGCAGTTCTTC. Protein product: CASRLRGSYNEQFF.

This chain links TRBV5-6 with TRBJ2-3, with 8 bases identical to TRBD2. V lost 0 bases and J lost 5; bases outside the gene matches: 5. Germline V gene lookup returns CDR1 SGHDT and CDR2 YYEEEE. This CDR3 spans 15 amino acids. The CDR3 reads CASSLAWLAGDTQYF. DNA for the CDR3: TGTGCCAGCAGCTTGGCCTGGCTAGCGGGAGATACGCAGTATTTT.

The rearrangement links TRBV12-3 or TRBV12-4 to TRBJ2-2; the match to TRBD1 covers 8 bases. V gave up 5 bases and J gave up 8 bases; unmatched junction bases: 19. The CDR3 covers 18 residues. The CDR3 DNA sequence: TGTGCCAGCAGTAAGGACAGGGCCACTATTATTCTTCCGGGGGAGCTGTTTTTT. Its protein product is CASSKDRATIILPGELFF.

This chain uses TRBV7-8 with TRBJ2-2; 9 nucleotides match TRBD2. CDR3 length: 15 amino acids. Germline CDR1 is SGHVS and CDR2 is FQNEAQ. V was clipped by 5 bases and J by 7 bases; unmatched bases: 8. The CDR3 bases are TGTGCCAGCAGCCCGCGGGGGGGCGTAATCGGGGAGCTGTTTTTT. This translates into CASSPRGGVIGELFF.

The rearrangement joins TRBV5-1 to TRBJ1-1; D not resolved. The CDR3 totals 15 residues. CDR1 and CDR2 from the germline V gene are SGHRS and YFSETQ. V was clipped by 0 bases and J by 0 bases, with 9 bases between them. CDR3 DNA: TGCGCCAGCAGCTTGGCCGCAGCGTTGAACACTGAAGCTTTCTTT. Residues: CASSLAAALNTEAFF.

This clonotype was seen a few times. CDR3 sequence (DNA): TGTGCCAGCGGTTCTCCATTCTCCTACAATGAGCAGTTCTTC. Protein sequence: CASGSPFSYNEQFF. This chain uses TRBV25-1 with TRBJ2-1, with unresolved D. The CDR3 runs to 14 residues. Per germline, CDR1 MGHDK and CDR2 SYGVNS. Trimming pared 8 bases from V and 0 bases from J, leaving 11 bases between.

Only a few counts were recorded for this clonotype. J is TRBJ1-1 and V is TRBV29-1; 8 nucleotides match TRBD1. The CDR3 loop spans 14 amino acids. Germline CDR1 and CDR2: SQVTM and ANQGSEA. Germline trimming cut 6 bases from V and 3 bases from J; bases unmatched to any gene: 9. CDR3 DNA sequence: TGCAGCGTCCGCTCAACAGGGGGTGACACTGAAGCTTTCTTT. Translating gives CSVRSTGGDTEAFF.

This clonotype was detected only a few times. The chain has TRBV7-9 and TRBJ2-2; D is possibly TRBD2 (6 bases). CDR1 is SEHNR and CDR2 is FQNEAQ in the germline V gene (reference sequence). Trimming shortened V by 8 bases and J by 1 base, and 14 bases separated the two germline ends. The CDR3 runs 15 residues. In DNA form, the CDR3 reads TGTGCCAGCGTGGGGCTAGCGTGGAACACCGGGGAGCTGTTTTTT. The encoded protein is CASVGLAWNTGELFF.

The chain carries TRBV19 and TRBJ1-6; 7 nucleotides match TRBD1. J gave up 4 bases and V 10 bases, and 4 bases lay outside the gene matches. In germline, CDR1 is LNHDA, CDR2 SQIVND (reference sequence). This CDR3 region has 13 residues. CDR3 in amino acids: CATQGEYNSPLHF. DNA for the CDR3: TGTGCCACGCAGGGGGAGTATAATTCACCCCTCCACTTT.

The table lists this clonotype with a few counts. The chain employs TRBV12-3 or TRBV12-4 and TRBJ2-1, with a tentative D call TRBD2 (6 bases). CDR3 size: 16 residues. V dropped 5 bases and J dropped 7 bases, with 21 bases sitting between them. CDR3 nucleotide sequence: TGTGCCAGCAGTCGATTAATCGGGGGAGATAAAAATGAGCAGTTCTTC. Translated, it gives CASSRLIGGDKNEQFF.

This clonotype was seen a handful of times. The V call is TRBV7-8, the J call TRBJ2-1, with a tentative D call TRBD2 (5 bases). Germline CDR1 and CDR2: SGHVS and FQNEAQ. V was cut by 3 bases and J by 10 bases, with 19 bases left in between. The CDR3 spans 15 residues. DNA of the CDR3: TGTGCCAGCAGCTTTCGGGGAACGACCAATTGGGAGCAGTTCTTC. Translated, it gives CASSFRGTTNWEQFF.

This chain links TRBV12-3 or TRBV12-4 with TRBJ1-1; possible D gene TRBD1, 5 bases. The germline V and J ends were trimmed by 6 bases and 1 base, with 12 bases remaining between them. The CDR3 totals 14 residues. CDR3 DNA sequence: TGTGCCAGCAGGCTTGGCGGGGGGAACACTGAAGCTTTCTTT. Its translation: CASRLGGGNTEAFF.

The rearrangement uses TRBV5-1 and TRBJ1-3; TRBD1 matches at 7 bases. J lost 0 bases, V lost 4 bases, and 13 bases had no gene match. This CDR3 spans 18 amino acids. Germline V gene sequence: CDR1 SGHRS, CDR2 YFSETQ. CDR3 DNA sequence: TGCGCCAGCAGCACTAAGACAGGGACCTTTTCCTCTGGAAACACCATATATTTT. It specifies CASSTKTGTFSSGNTIYF.

The genes are TRBV10-2 and TRBJ1-5, with D tentatively TRBD1 (5 bases). From germline, CDR1 is WSHSY and CDR2 SAAADI. V lost 4 bases to trimming and J lost 5 bases, with 9 bases between them. The CDR3 loop spans 13 amino acids. DNA for the CDR3: TGCGCCAGCAGTGTATGGGGGTATCAGCCCCAGCATTTT. It yields the protein CASSVWGYQPQHF.

This clonotype was recorded at least ten times. The J gene is TRBJ2-1, the V gene TRBV7-3; D is ambiguous. V lost 5 bases to trimming and J lost 8 bases, with 10 bases between them. Germline loops: CDR1 SGHTA, CDR2 FQGTGA. The CDR3 runs to 12 residues. The CDR3 reads CASSTPGDEQFF. The DNA of the CDR3 is TGTGCCAGCAGCACCCCAGGTGATGAGCAGTTCTTC.

The table lists this clonotype with a few counts. The chain links TRBV5-1 to TRBJ2-1, with 8 positions matching TRBD1. With V trimmed by 4 bases and J by 5 bases, 8 bases remained unmatched. Per germline, CDR1 SGHRS and CDR2 YFSETQ. This CDR3 contains 15 residues. The CDR3 DNA reads as TGCGCCAGCAGCATCTCCGGGACAGGCAACAATGAGCAGTTCTTC. This translates into CASSISGTGNNEQFF.

This clonotype occurred a few times. The genes are TRBV24-1 and TRBJ2-1; 11 bases align to TRBD1. CDR3 length equals 14 residues. Germline CDR1 reads KGHDR; CDR2 reads SFDVKD. Trimming cost V 6 bases and J 10 bases; bases outside gene matches: 7. The CDR3 nucleotides read TGTGCCACCAGTCTTGGACAGGGGGCTTTCGAGCAGTTCTTC. This gives the protein CATSLGQGAFEQFF.

This sequence joins TRBV24-1 and TRBJ2-3, with D possibly matching TRBD2 (5 bases). The CDR3 extends over 12 amino acids. Per the germline V gene, CDR1 is KGHDR and CDR2 is SFDVKD. Trimming took off 9 bases at V and 2 bases at J, with 8 bases between the two ends. The CDR3 nucleotides read TGTGCCACCGAGGGTCACACAGATACGCAGTATTTT. Translated: CATEGHTDTQYF.